This T cell receptor (beta chain) comes out of a study of blood T cell repertoires in COVID-19. The wider study: Italy, Spain and the United States were the sources of the convalescent and acute COVID-19 samples. The cDNA or gDNA used as material had been derived from T cells, B-cell-depleted T cells, or PBMCs.

How the authors handled the data: Reference gene primers were amplified, and this amplification served to estimate nucleated cell counts. The assay was immunoSEQ multiplex PCR, and TCRdb's table has in-frame clones only and misses some. V, J and clone size reflect that table, while D and trimming were determined from the DNA. The repertoire consists of 120,000 or so clones, with 75% to 90% occurring once and the leading ten covering about 8%. With V trimmed by 0 bases and J by 1 base, 8 bases remained unmatched. Looked up from germline, CDR1 is SGHRS and CDR2 is YFSETQ. The CDR3 totals 17 residues. The sequence was obtained from a human donor in a cohort sampled during active COVID-19. The material sequenced was peripheral blood. The rearrangement links TRBV5-1 to TRBJ2-5; 8 nucleotides line up with TRBD2. The CDR3 DNA reads as TGCGCCAGCAGCTTGGGGGCTGGCGGGGGGATCCAAGAGACCCAGTACTTC. Amino acid sequence: CASSLGAGGGIQETQYF.